Reported below is one TCR beta chain. What it binds is not known. This entry belongs to a study of beta chain features in type 1 diabetes. General study findings and limits: PCR, the amplification step, might favor shorter templates, equally in patients and controls. Moderate yet significant TCRB CDR3 shortening was seen in Type 1 diabetes patients in all four CD4+ subsets.

CDR3 size: 12 residues. V was shortened by 5 bases and J by 4 bases, with 8 bases between the two germline ends. The germline V gene has CDR1 MDHEN and CDR2 SYDVKM. The entirety of the isolated RNA underwent reverse transcription, so expressed TCRB transcripts were sequenced. TCRdb's copy holds only in-frame clones and misses some; the assay was immunoSEQ multiplex PCR. The top ten hold about 1.5% of the sample, which has about 140,000 clones, 6.9% seen once. Sequencing was performed on central memory CD4+ T cells from blood. The chain employs TRBV28 and TRBJ2-5; a possible D gene is TRBD2 (5 bases). This clonotype originated in a woman aged 25 to 39 in good health. CDR3 in DNA: TGTGCCAGCAGTCGGGGTTCAGAGACCCAGTACTTC. This sequence encodes CASSRGSETQYF.